The 14 T cell receptor beta chains below all came from one sample that was sequenced in a study of blood T cell repertoires in COVID-19. Data came from immunoSEQ multiplex PCR; TCRdb stores just in-frame clones and leaves some out. In the table there are over 130,000 clones, around 84% of which are singletons. The sequenced material came from peripheral blood. The receptors originated from a man aged 65 to 85 with acute or convalescent COVID-19.

CDR3 sequence (DNA): TGTGCCAGCAGCCCGTTGACTAGCGGGGCCACCGGGGAGCTGTTTTTT. Its translation: CASSPLTSGATGELFF. The chain uses TRBV7-3 and TRBJ2-2; 11 nucleotides match TRBD2. CDR1 SGHTA and CDR2 FQGTGA come from the germline V gene. The CDR3 totals 16 residues. V shed 5 bases, J shed 4 bases, and the junction held 6 bases outside the gene matches.

This rearrangement joins TRBV7-8 to TRBJ2-1; the match to TRBD1 covers 7 bases. J was trimmed by 5 bases and V by 4 bases; bases with no gene match: 14. CDR1 and CDR2 (germline): SGHVS, FQNEAQ. This CDR3 has 17 residues. The CDR3 region is CASSSRPQTGKHNEQFF. CDR3 sequence (DNA): TGTGCCAGCAGCTCCCGGCCGCAGACAGGGAAGCACAATGAGCAGTTCTTC.

This sequence joins TRBV7-2 and TRBJ1-1; D ambiguous. CDR1 SGHTA and CDR2 FQGNSA come from the germline V gene. V lost 3 bases and J lost 0, with 5 bases in between. The CDR3 is 13 amino acids. The CDR3 sequence is CASSFGMNTEAFF. The CDR3, as DNA: TGTGCCAGCAGCTTCGGTATGAACACTGAAGCTTTCTTT.

The chain couples TRBV5-4 to TRBJ2-4, with a tentative D call TRBD1 (6 bases). Germline V CDR1 and CDR2: SGHNT, YYREEE (reference sequence). V lost 1 base and J lost 5, with 13 bases in between. This CDR3 has 15 residues. The DNA of the CDR3 is TGTGCCAGCAGCTTGCCAGGGGCGTCGGAAAACATTCAGTACTTC. Amino acid sequence: CASSLPGASENIQYF.

This clone was detected once. This rearrangement joins TRBV11-2 to TRBJ1-3; TRBD1 matches at 7 bases. The junction had 10 bases not matched to a gene; V was cut back by 2 bases and J by 0 bases. The germline V gene encodes CDR1 SGHAT and CDR2 FQNNGV. This CDR3 region has 18 residues. This chain's CDR3 is CASSLLRDSGYSGNTIYF. The CDR3 region has the DNA TGTGCCAGCAGCTTATTAAGGGACAGTGGATACTCTGGAAACACCATATATTTT.

V usage is TRBV7-3 and J usage is TRBJ2-2; the D gene is possibly TRBD2 (6 bases). Germline V lookup: CDR1 SGHTA, CDR2 FQGTGA. This CDR3 contains 13 residues. Trimming shortened V by 7 bases and J by 6 bases, and 12 bases separated the two germline ends. Here the CDR3 reads CASTPGGSGELFF. CDR3 nucleotide sequence: TGTGCCAGCACCCCCGGGGGTTCCGGGGAGCTGTTTTTT.

The chain uses TRBV5-1 and TRBJ1-4; no reliable D call. CDR3 length: 14 amino acids. Germline assignment: CDR1 SGHRS and CDR2 YFSETQ. The V and J ends lost 6 bases and 0 bases respectively, with 9 bases between them. CDR3 bases: TGCGCCAGCACCGATCGGGCAACTAATGAAAAACTGTTTTTT. Encoded protein: CASTDRATNEKLFF.

This chain connects TRBV24-1 to TRBJ2-3, with TRBD2 identical over 11 bases. J gave up 0 bases and V 5 bases, and 6 bases lay outside the gene matches. This CDR3 comprises 17 residues. The germline CDR1 and CDR2 sequences are KGHDR and SFDVKD. This CDR3 reads CATSAPGLAASTDTQYF. The CDR3 DNA reads as TGTGCCACCAGTGCCCCGGGACTAGCGGCTAGCACAGATACGCAGTATTTT.

The chain couples TRBV4-1 to TRBJ1-4; the match to TRBD1 covers 7 bases. Looked up from germline, CDR1 is MGHRA and CDR2 is YSYEKL. The junction had 12 bases not matched to a gene; V was cut back by 3 bases and J by 5 bases. This CDR3 comprises 17 residues. The CDR3 DNA reads as TGCGCCAGCAGCCAGGGGGGACAGTCGACCCTAAATGAAAAACTGTTTTTT. This encodes CASSQGGQSTLNEKLFF.

The genes are TRBV28 and TRBJ2-3, with D uncertain. CDR1 MDHEN and CDR2 SYDVKM come from the germline V gene. With 6 bases removed from V and 0 bases from J, the gap between germline ends came to 10 bases. The CDR3 covers 14 residues. The CDR3 region is CASRPGGSTDTQYF. The CDR3 DNA reads TGTGCCAGCAGGCCCGGCGGAAGCACAGATACGCAGTATTTT.

The chain employs TRBV18 and TRBJ1-4, with unresolved D. Trimming took off 6 bases at V and 0 bases at J, with 17 bases between the two ends. In germline, CDR1 is KGHSH, CDR2 LQKENI. The CDR3 runs to 17 residues. The DNA for the CDR3 is TGTGCCAGCTCCAACACGCGCGACACCGCAACTAATGAAAAACTGTTTTTT. It is translated as CASSNTRDTATNEKLFF.

The chain employs TRBV7-3 and TRBJ2-3, with 9 nucleotides matching TRBD1. CDR1 SGHTA and CDR2 FQGTGA come from the germline V gene. The V gene end was trimmed by 7 bases and the J gene end by 1 base; junction bases not matched to a gene: 9. CDR3 size: 16 residues. For the CDR3, the DNA is TGTGCCAGCACCACAGGGACAGGGTCAGGCACAGATACGCAGTATTTT. Translating gives CASTTGTGSGTDTQYF.

The chain uses TRBV2 and TRBJ1-4; 8 bases fit TRBD1. Germline V lookup: CDR1 SNHLY, CDR2 FYNNEI. The CDR3 is 16 residues long. The V gene end was trimmed by 6 bases and the J gene end by 4 bases; junction bases not matched to a gene: 10. The CDR3 nucleotides read TGTGCCAGCAGACCCGACAGGGGCGCGATTAATGAAAAACTGTTTTTT. It encodes CASRPDRGAINEKLFF. Full variable domain (outside the CDR3, taken from reference TRBV2 and TRBJ1-4): EPEVTQTPSHQVTQMGQEVILRCVPISNHLYFYWYRQILGQKVEFLVSFYNNEISEKSEIFDDQFSVERPDGSNFTLKIRSTKLEDSAMYFCASRPDRGAINEKLFFGSGTQLSVL.

The rearrangement links TRBV27 to TRBJ1-5; D gene ambiguous. The CDR3 has 13 residues. V dropped 1 base and J dropped 7 bases, with 8 bases sitting between them. The germline CDR1 and CDR2 sequences are MNHEY and SMNVEV (reference sequence). The CDR3 region has the DNA TGTGCCAGCAGTTTATACGGGAAACAGCCCCAGCATTTT. Translated: CASSLYGKQPQHF.